These 9 T cell receptor beta chains originate from one sample sequenced in a study of shared clonotypes between healthy human individuals (dated by TCRdb to about 2020). The library was built by means of the immunoSEQ multiplex PCR assay. Imported from immuneACCESS, the table was reduced by TCRdb to in-frame sequences with V and J called. These copies leave out some clones; in studies compared against another copy, an unresolved V gene accounts for under half, and the cause of the remainder is not known. This sample gives over a million clones in total; 98% of them show up just once. About 0.35% of the sample belongs to the ten largest clones. The sample comprised naive CD4+ T cells sorted from blood. Reading the label with the study, this specimen's cell subset or site is: CD45RA+ positively selected. The receptor source for this set is a man aged 25 to 40 in good health.

Comments on this clone: This sample also contains other DNA sequences that code for the same CDR3. The chain recombines TRBV18 with TRBJ2-3, with 13 bases that match TRBD2. Germline V gives CDR1 KGHSH, CDR2 LQKENI. The CDR3 extends over 16 amino acids. V was pared by 3 bases and J by 0 bases, with 0 bases of the junction left unmatched. CDR3 DNA sequence: TGTGCCAGCTCACCGGGACTAGCGGGAAGCACAGATACGCAGTATTTT. Translation gives CASSPGLAGSTDTQYF.

V and J are TRBV5-6 and TRBJ2-1; D unresolved. Germline loops: CDR1 SGHDT, CDR2 YYEEEE. CDR3 length: 16 residues. Trimming took 1 base from V and 0 from J, leaving 11 bases between them. CDR3 region: CASSLLARRSYNEQFF. The CDR3 nucleotides are TGTGCCAGCAGCTTGCTGGCGAGACGCTCCTACAATGAGCAGTTCTTC.

This chain connects TRBV2 to TRBJ1-5; unclear D gene. CDR3 length: 15 residues. From germline, CDR1 is SNHLY and CDR2 FYNNEI. Deletions cut 6 bases from V and 0 bases from J, with 12 bases between. CDR3 region: CASSAGNFSNQPQHF. In nucleotides, the CDR3 is TGTGCCAGCAGCGCCGGAAACTTTAGCAATCAGCCCCAGCATTTT. The full variable domain, completed using reference TRBV2 and TRBJ1-5, is EPEVTQTPSHQVTQMGQEVILRCVPISNHLYFYWYRQILGQKVEFLVSFYNNEISEKSEIFDDQFSVERPDGSNFTLKIRSTKLEDSAMYFCASSAGNFSNQPQHFGDGTRLSIL.

The genes are TRBV18 and TRBJ2-1; TRBD2 is a possible D gene (5 bases). CDR3 length: 10 residues. The V and J ends lost 5 bases and 11 bases respectively, with 7 bases between them. Germline CDR1 and CDR2: KGHSH and LQKENI. The CDR3 loop is CASSSGKQFF. Here the CDR3 DNA reads TGTGCCAGCTCATCGGGAAAGCAGTTCTTC.

This clone was detected only once. Other DNA sequences within the sample encode an identical CDR3. V is TRBV10-3 and J is TRBJ2-2; D ambiguous. From germline, CDR1 is ENHRY and CDR2 SYGVKD. The CDR3 has 14 residues. V lost 0 bases, J lost 1 base, and 3 bases lay in between. This chain's CDR3 is CAISESENTGELFF. CDR3 nucleotide sequence: TGTGCCATCAGTGAGTCGGAGAACACCGGGGAGCTGTTTTTT.

The chain is built from TRBV11-2 and TRBJ1-5; 9 bases map to TRBD1. Germline loops: CDR1 SGHAT, CDR2 FQNNGV. The CDR3 loop spans 16 amino acids. V lost 4 bases and J lost 2; bases outside the gene matches: 6. The CDR3 coding sequence is TGTGCCAGCAGCTCCGGACAGGGGAAGGGCAATCAGCCCCAGCATTTT. It translates to CASSSGQGKGNQPQHF. Supplemented by reference TRBV11-2 and TRBJ1-5, the full variable domain reads EAGVAQSPRYKIIEKRQSVAFWCNPISGHATLYWYQQILGQGPKLLIQFQNNGVVDDSQLPKDRFSAERLKGVDSTLKIQPAKLEDSAVYLCASSSGQGKGNQPQHFGDGTRLSIL.

The V gene is TRBV27, the J gene TRBJ2-7; TRBD1 might be the D (5 bases). Germline V gene sequence: CDR1 MNHEY, CDR2 SMNVEV (reference sequence). CDR3 length: 14 residues. V was cut by 5 bases and J by 2 bases, with 13 bases left in between. The CDR3 DNA sequence: TGTGCCAGCAGTCCCACCAGGGTTACCTACGAGCAGTACTTC. Amino acids: CASSPTRVTYEQYF.

The rearrangement links TRBV27 to TRBJ2-3; 7 bases fit TRBD1. The CDR3 contains 14 residues. Germline lookup yields CDR1 MNHEY and CDR2 SMNVEV (reference sequence). With 3 bases clipped from V and 1 base from J, the junction kept 1 base outside the gene matches. The CDR3 DNA reads TGTGCCAGCAGTTTCCAGGGGGGCACAGATACGCAGTATTTT. Its protein is CASSFQGGTDTQYF.

The chain recombines TRBV4-3 with TRBJ2-1, with D uncertain. V lost 1 base and J lost 5, with 12 bases in between. This CDR3 has 15 residues. Germline CDR1 reads LGHNA; CDR2 reads YSLEER. The CDR3 coding sequence is TGCGCCAGCAGCCAAGGTCGGCAGATTAACAATGAGCAGTTCTTC. Protein sequence: CASSQGRQINNEQFF.